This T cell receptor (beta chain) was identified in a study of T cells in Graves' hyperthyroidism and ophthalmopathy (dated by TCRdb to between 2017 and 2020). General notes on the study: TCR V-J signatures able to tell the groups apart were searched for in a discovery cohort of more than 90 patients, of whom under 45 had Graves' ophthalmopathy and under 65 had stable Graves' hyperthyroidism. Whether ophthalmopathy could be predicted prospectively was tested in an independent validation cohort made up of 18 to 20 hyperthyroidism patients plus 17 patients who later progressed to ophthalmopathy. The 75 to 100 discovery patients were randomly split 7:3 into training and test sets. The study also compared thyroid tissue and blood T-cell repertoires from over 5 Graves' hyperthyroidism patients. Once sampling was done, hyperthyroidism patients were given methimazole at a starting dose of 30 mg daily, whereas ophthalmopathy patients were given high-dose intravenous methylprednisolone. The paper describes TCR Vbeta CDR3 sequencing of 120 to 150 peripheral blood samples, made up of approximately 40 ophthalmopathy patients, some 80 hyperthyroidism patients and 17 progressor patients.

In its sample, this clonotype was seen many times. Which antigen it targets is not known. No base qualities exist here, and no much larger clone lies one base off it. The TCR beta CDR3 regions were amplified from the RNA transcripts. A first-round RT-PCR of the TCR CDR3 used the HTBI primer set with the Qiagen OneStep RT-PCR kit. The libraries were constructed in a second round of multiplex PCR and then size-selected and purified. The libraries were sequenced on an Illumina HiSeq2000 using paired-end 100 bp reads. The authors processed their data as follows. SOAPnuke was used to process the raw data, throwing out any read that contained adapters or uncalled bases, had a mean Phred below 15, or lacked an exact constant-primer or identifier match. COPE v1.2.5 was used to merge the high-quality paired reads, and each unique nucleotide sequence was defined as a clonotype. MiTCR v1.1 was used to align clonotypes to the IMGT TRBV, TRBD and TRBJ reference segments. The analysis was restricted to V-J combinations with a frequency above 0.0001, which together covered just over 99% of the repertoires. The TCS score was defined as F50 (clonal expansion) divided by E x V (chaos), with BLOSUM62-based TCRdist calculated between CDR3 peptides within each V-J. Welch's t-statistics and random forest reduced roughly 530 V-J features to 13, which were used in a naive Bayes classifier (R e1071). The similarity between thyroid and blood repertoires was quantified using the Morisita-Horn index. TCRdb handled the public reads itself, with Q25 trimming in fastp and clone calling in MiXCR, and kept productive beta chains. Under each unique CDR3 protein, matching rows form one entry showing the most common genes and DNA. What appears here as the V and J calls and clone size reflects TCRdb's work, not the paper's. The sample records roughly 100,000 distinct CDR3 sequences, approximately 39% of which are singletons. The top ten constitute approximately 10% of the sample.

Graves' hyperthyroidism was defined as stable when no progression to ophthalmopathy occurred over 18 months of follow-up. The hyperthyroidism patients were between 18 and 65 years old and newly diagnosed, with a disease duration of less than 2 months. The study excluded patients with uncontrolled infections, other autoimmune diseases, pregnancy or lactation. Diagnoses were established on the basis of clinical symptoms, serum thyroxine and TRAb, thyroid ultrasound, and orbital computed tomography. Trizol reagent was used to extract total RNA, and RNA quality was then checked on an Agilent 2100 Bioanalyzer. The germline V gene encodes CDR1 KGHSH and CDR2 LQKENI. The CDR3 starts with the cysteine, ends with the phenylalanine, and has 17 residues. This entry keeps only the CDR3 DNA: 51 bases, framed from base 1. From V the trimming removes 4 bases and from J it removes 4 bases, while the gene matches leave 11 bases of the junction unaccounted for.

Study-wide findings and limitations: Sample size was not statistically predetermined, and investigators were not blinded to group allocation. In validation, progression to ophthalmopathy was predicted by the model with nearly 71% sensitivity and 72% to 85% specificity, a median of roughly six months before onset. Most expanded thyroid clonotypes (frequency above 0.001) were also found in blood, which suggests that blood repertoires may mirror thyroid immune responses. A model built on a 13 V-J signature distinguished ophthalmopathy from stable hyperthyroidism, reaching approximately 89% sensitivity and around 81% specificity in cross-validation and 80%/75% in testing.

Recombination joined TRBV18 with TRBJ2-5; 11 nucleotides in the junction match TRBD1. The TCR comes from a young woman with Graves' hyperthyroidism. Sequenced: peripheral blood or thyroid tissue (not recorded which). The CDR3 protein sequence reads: CASSLMDRGRWGETQYF. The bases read TGTGCCAGCTCACTCATGGACAGGGGGCGATGGGGAGAGACCCAGTACTTC.